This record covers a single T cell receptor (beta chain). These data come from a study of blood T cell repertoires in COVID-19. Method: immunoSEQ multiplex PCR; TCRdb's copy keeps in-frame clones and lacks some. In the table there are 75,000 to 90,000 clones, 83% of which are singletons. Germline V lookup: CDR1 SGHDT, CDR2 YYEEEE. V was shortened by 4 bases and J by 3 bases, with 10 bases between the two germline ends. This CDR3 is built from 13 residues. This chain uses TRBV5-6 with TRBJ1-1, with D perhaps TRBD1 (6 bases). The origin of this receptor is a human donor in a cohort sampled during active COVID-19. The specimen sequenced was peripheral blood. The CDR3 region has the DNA TGTGCCAGCAGCCGGGACATATACACTGAAGCTTTCTTT. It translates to CASSRDIYTEAFF.